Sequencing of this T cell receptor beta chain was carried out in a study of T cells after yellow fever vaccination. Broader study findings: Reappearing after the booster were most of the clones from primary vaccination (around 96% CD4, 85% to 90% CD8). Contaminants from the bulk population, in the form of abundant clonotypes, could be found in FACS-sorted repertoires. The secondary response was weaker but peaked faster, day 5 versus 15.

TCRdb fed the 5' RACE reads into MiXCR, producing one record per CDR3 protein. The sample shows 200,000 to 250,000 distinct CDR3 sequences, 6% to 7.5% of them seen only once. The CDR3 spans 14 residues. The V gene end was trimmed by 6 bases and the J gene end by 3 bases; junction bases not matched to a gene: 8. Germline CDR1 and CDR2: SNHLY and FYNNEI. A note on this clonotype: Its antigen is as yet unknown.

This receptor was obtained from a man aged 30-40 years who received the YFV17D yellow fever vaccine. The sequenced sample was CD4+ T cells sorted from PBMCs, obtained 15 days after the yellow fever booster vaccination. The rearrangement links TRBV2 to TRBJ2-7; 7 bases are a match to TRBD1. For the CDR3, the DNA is TGTGCCAGCAGACCCCGGACAGGTAACTACGAGCAGTACTTC. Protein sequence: CASRPRTGNYEQYF.